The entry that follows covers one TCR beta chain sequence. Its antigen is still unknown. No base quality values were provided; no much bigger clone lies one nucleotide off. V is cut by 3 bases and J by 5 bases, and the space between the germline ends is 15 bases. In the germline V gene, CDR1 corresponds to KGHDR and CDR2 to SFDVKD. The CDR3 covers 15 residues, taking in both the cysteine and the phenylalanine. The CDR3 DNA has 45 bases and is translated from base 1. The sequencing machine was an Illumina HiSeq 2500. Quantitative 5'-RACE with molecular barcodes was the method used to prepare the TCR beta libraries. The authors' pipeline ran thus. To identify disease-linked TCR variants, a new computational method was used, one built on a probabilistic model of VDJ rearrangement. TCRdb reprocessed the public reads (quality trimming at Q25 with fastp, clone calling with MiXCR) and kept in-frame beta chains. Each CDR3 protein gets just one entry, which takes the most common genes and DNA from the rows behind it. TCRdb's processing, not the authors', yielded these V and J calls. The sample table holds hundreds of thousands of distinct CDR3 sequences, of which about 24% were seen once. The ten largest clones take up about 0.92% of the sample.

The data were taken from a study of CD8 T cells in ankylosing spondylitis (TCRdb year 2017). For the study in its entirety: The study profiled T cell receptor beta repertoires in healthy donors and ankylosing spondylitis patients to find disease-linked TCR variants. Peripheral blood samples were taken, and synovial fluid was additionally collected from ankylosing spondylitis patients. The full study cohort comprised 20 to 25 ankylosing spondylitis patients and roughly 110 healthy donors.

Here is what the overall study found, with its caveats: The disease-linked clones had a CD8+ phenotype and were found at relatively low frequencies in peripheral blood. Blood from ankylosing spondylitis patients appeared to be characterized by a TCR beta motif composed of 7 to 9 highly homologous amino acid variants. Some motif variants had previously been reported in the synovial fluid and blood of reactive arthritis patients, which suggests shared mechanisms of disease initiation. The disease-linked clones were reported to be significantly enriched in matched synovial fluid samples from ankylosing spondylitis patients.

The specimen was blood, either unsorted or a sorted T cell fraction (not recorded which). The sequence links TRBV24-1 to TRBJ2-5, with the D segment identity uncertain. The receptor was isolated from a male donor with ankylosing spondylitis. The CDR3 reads CATSDKGRGRETQYF. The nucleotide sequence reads TGTGCCACCAGTGATAAGGGTAGAGGTAGGGAGACCCAGTACTTC.